The rows below give T cell receptor beta chains drawn from one sample of a study of shared clonotypes between healthy human individuals. Using immunoSEQ multiplex PCR, the repertoire was profiled, and TCRdb retains in-frame clones only, with some absent. The sample contains 2 million to 3 million clones, 93% of which appear only once. The sample consisted of naive CD4+ T cells from PBMCs. These receptors were obtained from a young man in good health. Some clones in this sample may be carry-over from other donors' samples. Both conserved end residues are part of each CDR3. Fields, in order: J gene, V gene, D gene, clone size, CDR3 DNA, CDR3 protein. D genes are given only for firm matches. A row's size may be missing; if present it is once, few, many or a size class.

j_gene: TRBJ2-1
v_gene: TRBV7-3
d_gene: -
abundance: -
CDR3nt: TGTGCCAGCAGCCTCCCTTTGGGGAGTTACAATGAGCAGTTCTTC
CDR3aa: CASSLPLGSYNEQFF

j_gene: TRBJ1-2
v_gene: TRBV4-1
d_gene: -
abundance: -
CDR3nt: TGCGCCAGCAGCCAAGTGGGACCTTTAGACTATGGCTACACCTTC
CDR3aa: CASSQVGPLDYGYTF

j_gene: TRBJ2-2
v_gene: TRBV21-1
d_gene: -
abundance: -
CDR3nt: TGTGCCAGCAGCAAGGGGGCAGGGAGTGCCGGGGAGCTGTTTTTT
CDR3aa: CASSKGAGSAGELFF

j_gene: TRBJ2-7
v_gene: TRBV5-8
d_gene: -
abundance: -
CDR3nt: TGTGCCAGCAGCACCTCGTACGAGCAGTACTTC
CDR3aa: CASSTSYEQYF

j_gene: TRBJ2-7
v_gene: TRBV28
d_gene: -
abundance: -
CDR3nt: TGTGCCAGCAGTTTTTGGGCGGAAGTCTACGAGCAGTACTTC
CDR3aa: CASSFWAEVYEQYF

j_gene: TRBJ2-3
v_gene: TRBV28
d_gene: -
abundance: -
CDR3nt: TGTGCCAGCAGAGGTTGGGATACGCAGTATTTT
CDR3aa: CASRGWDTQYF

j_gene: TRBJ1-4
v_gene: TRBV29-1
d_gene: TRBD1
abundance: -
CDR3nt: TGCAGCGTTGGTAAGACAGGGTTGGCTAATGAAAAACTGTTTTTT
CDR3aa: CSVGKTGLANEKLFF

j_gene: TRBJ2-5
v_gene: TRBV19
d_gene: -
abundance: -
CDR3nt: TGTGCCAGTACCTTGGTCGCAGAGACCCAGTACTTC
CDR3aa: CASTLVAETQYF

j_gene: TRBJ2-1
v_gene: TRBV6-1
d_gene: -
abundance: -
CDR3nt: TGTGCCAGCAGTGACCATAGCGGAAGCTCCTACAATGAGCAGTTCTTC
CDR3aa: CASSDHSGSSYNEQFF

j_gene: TRBJ2-1
v_gene: TRBV10-3
d_gene: TRBD2
abundance: -
CDR3nt: TGTGCCATCAGTGGACCTCAGCCAGGAACTAGCGGGATCTACAATGAGCAGTTCTTC
CDR3aa: CAISGPQPGTSGIYNEQFF

j_gene: TRBJ1-4
v_gene: TRBV4-1
d_gene: TRBD1
abundance: -
CDR3nt: TGCGCCAGCAGCCCCCGGGACAGGGAAAAACTGTTTTTT
CDR3aa: CASSPRDREKLFF

j_gene: TRBJ2-3
v_gene: TRBV5-1
d_gene: TRBD2
abundance: -
CDR3nt: TGCGCCAGCAGCACAACTAGCGGGAGAGGGACCAACACAGATACGCAGTATTTT
CDR3aa: CASSTTSGRGTNTDTQYF

j_gene: TRBJ2-1
v_gene: TRBV9
d_gene: TRBD2
abundance: -
CDR3nt: TGTGCCAGCAGCGCACTAGCGGGAGTATCGAATGAGCAGTTCTTC
CDR3aa: CASSALAGVSNEQFF

j_gene: TRBJ1-1
v_gene: TRBV6-1
d_gene: TRBD1
abundance: -
CDR3nt: TGTGCCAGCAGCCGACCGGGACAGGGTACTGAAGCTTTCTTT
CDR3aa: CASSRPGQGTEAFF

j_gene: TRBJ1-2
v_gene: TRBV7-8
d_gene: -
abundance: -
CDR3nt: TGTGCCAGCAGCCCTTCCGAAATCTATGGCTACACCTTC
CDR3aa: CASSPSEIYGYTF

j_gene: TRBJ2-2
v_gene: TRBV7-9
d_gene: TRBD1
abundance: -
CDR3nt: TGTGCCAGCAGCCCCCTGAGGGGGACAGGGGGGATGAACACCGGGGAGCTGTTTTTT
CDR3aa: CASSPLRGTGGMNTGELFF

j_gene: TRBJ2-7
v_gene: TRBV12-5
d_gene: TRBD2
abundance: -
CDR3nt: TGTGCTAGGGGTAGTACGAGCGGGAGGGCCGAAAGCTCCTACGAGCAGTACTTC
CDR3aa: CARGSTSGRAESSYEQYF

j_gene: TRBJ1-5
v_gene: TRBV4-1
d_gene: -
abundance: -
CDR3nt: TGCGCCAGCAGCCAAGGTAACGAATATAGCAATCAGCCCCAGCATTTT
CDR3aa: CASSQGNEYSNQPQHF

j_gene: TRBJ1-5
v_gene: TRBV10-2
d_gene: -
abundance: -
CDR3nt: TGCGCCAGCAGTGAGTCGTCGGGTAATCAGCCCCAGCATTTT
CDR3aa: CASSESSGNQPQHF

j_gene: TRBJ2-1
v_gene: TRBV7-3
d_gene: -
abundance: -
CDR3nt: TGTGCCAGCAGCTTAAAGAATGGGGCAGGGGAGAATGAGCAGTTCTTC
CDR3aa: CASSLKNGAGENEQFF

j_gene: TRBJ2-3
v_gene: TRBV5-1
d_gene: -
abundance: -
CDR3nt: TGCGCCAGCAGCTTCCTAGCTGGGTTCGGCACAGATACGCAGTATTTT
CDR3aa: CASSFLAGFGTDTQYF

j_gene: TRBJ1-1
v_gene: TRBV7-9
d_gene: -
abundance: once
CDR3nt: TGTGCCAGCAGCTTAGGGGAGGGGTCGAACACTGAAGCTTTCTTT
CDR3aa: CASSLGEGSNTEAFF

j_gene: TRBJ1-4
v_gene: TRBV18
d_gene: TRBD1
abundance: -
CDR3nt: TGTGCCAGCTCATTGTACCGGGACAGGAATGAAAAACTGTTTTTT
CDR3aa: CASSLYRDRNEKLFF

j_gene: TRBJ2-5
v_gene: TRBV18
d_gene: -
abundance: -
CDR3nt: TGTGCCAGCTCCCCGAGTAGGTCGGAGACCCAGTACTTC
CDR3aa: CASSPSRSETQYF

j_gene: TRBJ1-5
v_gene: TRBV28
d_gene: -
abundance: once
CDR3nt: TGTGCCAGCAGTTCTCCCAGGTGGAATCAGCCCCAGCATTTT
CDR3aa: CASSSPRWNQPQHF

j_gene: TRBJ2-7
v_gene: TRBV5-1
d_gene: TRBD1
abundance: -
CDR3nt: TGCGCCAGCAGCCTGTCCGGGACAGGCATTTTTGAGCAGTACTTC
CDR3aa: CASSLSGTGIFEQYF

j_gene: TRBJ2-1
v_gene: TRBV7-2
d_gene: TRBD2
abundance: -
CDR3nt: TGTGCCAGCAGCTGGACTAGCGGGAGTTTCTACAATGAGCAGTTCTTC
CDR3aa: CASSWTSGSFYNEQFF

j_gene: TRBJ2-7
v_gene: TRBV18
d_gene: -
abundance: -
CDR3nt: TGTGCCAGCTCACCACCCGTCAGGGGCTCTAGCAGATATTCCTACGAGCAGTACTTC
CDR3aa: CASSPPVRGSSRYSYEQYF

j_gene: TRBJ1-2
v_gene: TRBV18
d_gene: -
abundance: once
CDR3nt: TGTGCCAGCTCACCATCAAGGGCAGTCGGGGGGGACTATGGCTACACCTTC
CDR3aa: CASSPSRAVGGDYGYTF

j_gene: TRBJ1-5
v_gene: TRBV7-8
d_gene: -
abundance: -
CDR3nt: TGTGCCAGCAGCTTAGGGGGGCCCGATCAGCCCCAGCATTTT
CDR3aa: CASSLGGPDQPQHF

j_gene: TRBJ1-2
v_gene: TRBV2
d_gene: -
abundance: -
CDR3nt: TGTGCCAGCACCAGAGCGGAGGCCCTCTCGGGCTACACCTTC
CDR3aa: CASTRAEALSGYTF

j_gene: TRBJ2-1
v_gene: TRBV5-4
d_gene: -
abundance: -
CDR3nt: TGTGCCAGCCGACAGGTGACCTACAATGAGCAGTTCTTC
CDR3aa: CASRQVTYNEQFF

j_gene: TRBJ1-5
v_gene: TRBV19
d_gene: TRBD1
abundance: -
CDR3nt: TGTGCCAGTTCAACTTGGGACAGACTATTAAATCAGCCCCAGCATTTT
CDR3aa: CASSTWDRLLNQPQHF

j_gene: TRBJ2-3
v_gene: TRBV5-1
d_gene: TRBD2
abundance: -
CDR3nt: TGCGCCAGCAGCTACGGGGGGGCAGGGCCAGATACGCAGTATTTT
CDR3aa: CASSYGGAGPDTQYF

j_gene: TRBJ1-5
v_gene: TRBV6-1
d_gene: -
abundance: -
CDR3nt: TGTGCCAGCAGGCAGGGTCAGCCCCAGCATTTT
CDR3aa: CASRQGQPQHF

j_gene: TRBJ2-2
v_gene: TRBV18
d_gene: TRBD2
abundance: -
CDR3nt: TGTGCCAGCTCGCGGACTAGCGGGAGGGCTCTTACGGAGCTGTTTTTT
CDR3aa: CASSRTSGRALTELFF

j_gene: TRBJ2-4
v_gene: TRBV6-1
d_gene: -
abundance: -
CDR3nt: TGTGCCAGCAGTGAACTTGGTACGGGGAACATTCAGTACTTC
CDR3aa: CASSELGTGNIQYF

j_gene: TRBJ2-3
v_gene: TRBV28
d_gene: -
abundance: once
CDR3nt: TGTGCCAGCAGTTCGCCCGGGGCAGATACGCAGTATTTT
CDR3aa: CASSSPGADTQYF

j_gene: TRBJ2-3
v_gene: TRBV7-2
d_gene: -
abundance: -
CDR3nt: TGTGCCAGCAGCTGGCGCGGTGGGGCCTCTCGGACAGATACGCAGTATTTT
CDR3aa: CASSWRGGASRTDTQYF

j_gene: TRBJ2-7
v_gene: TRBV6-1
d_gene: -
abundance: -
CDR3nt: TGTGCCAGCGCATTAGCCAGATCCTACGAGCAGTACTTC
CDR3aa: CASALARSYEQYF

j_gene: TRBJ2-5
v_gene: TRBV5-1
d_gene: -
abundance: -
CDR3nt: TGCGCCAGCAGCTTGTCGGGCACCCAAGAGACCCAGTACTTC
CDR3aa: CASSLSGTQETQYF

j_gene: TRBJ2-7
v_gene: TRBV6-5
d_gene: TRBD2
abundance: -
CDR3nt: TGTGCCAGCAGTTACTCGTCTAGCGGGAGTAGCCACGAGCAGTACTTC
CDR3aa: CASSYSSSGSSHEQYF

j_gene: TRBJ2-1
v_gene: TRBV19
d_gene: TRBD2
abundance: few
CDR3nt: TGTGCCAGTAGCTTTAGCGGGAGGCGTAATGAGCAGTTCTTC
CDR3aa: CASSFSGRRNEQFF

j_gene: TRBJ2-1
v_gene: TRBV5-1
d_gene: -
abundance: -
CDR3nt: TGCGCCAGCAGCTTGGAAGGATGGGTCCTCTACAATGAGCAGTTCTTC
CDR3aa: CASSLEGWVLYNEQFF